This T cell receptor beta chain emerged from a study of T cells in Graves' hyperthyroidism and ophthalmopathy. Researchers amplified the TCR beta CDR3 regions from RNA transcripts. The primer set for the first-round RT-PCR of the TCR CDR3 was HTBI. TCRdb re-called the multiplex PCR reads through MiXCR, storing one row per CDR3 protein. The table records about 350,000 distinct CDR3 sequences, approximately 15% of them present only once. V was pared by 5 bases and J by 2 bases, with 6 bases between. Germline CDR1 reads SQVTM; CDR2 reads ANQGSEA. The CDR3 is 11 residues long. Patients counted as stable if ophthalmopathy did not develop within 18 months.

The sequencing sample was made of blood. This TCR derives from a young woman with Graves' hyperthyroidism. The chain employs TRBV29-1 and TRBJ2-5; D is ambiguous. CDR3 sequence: CSVRPQETQYF. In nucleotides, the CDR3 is TGCAGCGTTCGACCGCAAGAGACCCAGTACTTC. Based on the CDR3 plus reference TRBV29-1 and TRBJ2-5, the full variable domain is SAVISQKPSRDICQRGTSLTIQCQVDSQVTMMFWYRQQPGQSLTLIATANQGSEATYESGFVIDKFPISRPNLTFSTLTVSNMSPEDSSIYLCSVRPQETQYFGPGTRLLVL.